This T cell receptor (beta chain) emerged from a study of OX40 agonist ivuxolimab in advanced cancers. Study background: Males comprised 70% to 85% of the group, whose mean age was approximately 60 years (range about 23 to 80). A history of anti-PD-1, anti-PD-L1 or anti-CTLA-4 therapy was acceptable, and 40% to 45% had some.

The repertoire was sequenced with immunoSEQ multiplex PCR; TCRdb's copy has only in-frame clones and lacks some. This table holds about 80,000 clones, 85% to 95% found once. Whole-study findings and limits: The CD4+ and CD8+ T cells in the blood had expanded clonally by week 6 at 0.1 to 3.0 mg/kg. Among the lowest peripheral clonal expansion occurred in 0.1-3.0 mg/kg partial responders.

V lost 5 bases and J lost 6; bases outside the gene matches: 11. CDR1 is SGHTA, CDR2 FQGNSA, per germline. The CDR3 runs to 16 residues. On this clone: The antigen is undetermined.

The sequencing here drew on CD4+ or CD8+ T cells sorted from blood, taken in a trial of the OX40 agonist ivuxolimab. This TCR came from an adult with an advanced solid tumor such as melanoma, head and neck, liver or kidney cancer. The chain has TRBV7-2 and TRBJ2-2; 8 bases align to TRBD2. The CDR3: CASSPSAGRAPGELFF. The CDR3 nucleotides read TGTGCCAGCAGCCCTTCGGCCGGGAGGGCCCCCGGGGAGCTGTTTTTT.